Each of the 13 T cell receptor beta chains below was sequenced from the same sample in a study of blood T cell repertoires in COVID-19. The table came from immunoSEQ multiplex PCR; TCRdb's copy has only in-frame clones and leaves some out. The sample gives some 150,000 clones, over 75% of which show up once; 2.5% to 3.5% is in the top ten. Sequenced input: peripheral blood. The receptor source for this set is a middle-aged man with acute or convalescent COVID-19.

This sequence joins TRBV5-6 and TRBJ1-2; tentative D call: TRBD1 (6 bases). The ends were cut back, 4 bases at V and 5 bases at J, with 21 bases in the middle. There are 16 residues in the CDR3. Germline loops: CDR1 SGHDT, CDR2 YYEEEE. Written as DNA, the CDR3 is TGTGCCAGCAGCCAAGGGGGGGCAACCCGTATGTATGGCTACACCTTC. Translated, it gives CASSQGGATRMYGYTF.

V and J are TRBV30 and TRBJ1-5, with a tentative D call TRBD1 (5 bases). The CDR3 covers 14 residues. Germline V gene data show CDR1 as GTSNPN and CDR2 as SVGIG (reference sequence). V lost 0 bases, J lost 6 bases, and 12 bases lay in between. Here the CDR3 reads CAWSVPGGAQPQHF. The CDR3 DNA sequence: TGTGCCTGGAGTGTACCCGGGGGAGCTCAGCCCCAGCATTTT.

V usage is TRBV14 and J usage is TRBJ1-1; perhaps TRBD1 as D (5 bases). Germline V gene sequence: CDR1 SGHDN, CDR2 FVKESK. The CDR3 is 15 amino acids. Trimming cost V 0 bases and J 1 base, with 9 bases left between them. The CDR3 is CASSQDQGWNTEAFF. CDR3 coding DNA: TGTGCCAGCAGCCAAGATCAGGGCTGGAACACTGAAGCTTTCTTT. Filled out from reference TRBV14 and TRBJ1-1, the complete variable domain reads EAGVTQFPSHSVIEKGQTVTLRCDPISGHDNLYWYRRVMGKEIKFLLHFVKESKQDESGMPNNRFLAERTGGTYSTLKVQPAELEDSGVYFCASSQDQGWNTEAFFGQGTRLTVV.

The chain carries TRBV9 and TRBJ2-5, with 12 bases fitting TRBD2. The CDR3 has 16 residues. The junction had 6 bases not matched to a gene; V was cut back by 5 bases and J by 1 base. Germline CDR1 reads SGDLS; CDR2 reads YYNGEE. The CDR3, as DNA: TGTGCCAGCAGTGGAGGACTAGCGGGGTCCCAAGAGACCCAGTACTTC. Residues: CASSGGLAGSQETQYF.

The chain carries TRBV3-1 (or the pseudogene TRBV3-2) and TRBJ1-1, with TRBD1 as a possible D gene (5 bases). This CDR3 region has 15 residues. Germline CDR1 is LGHDT and CDR2 is YNNKEL (reference sequence). Trimming shortened V by 5 bases and J by 0 bases, and 13 bases separated the two germline ends. Here the CDR3 reads CASSKTEYLNTEAFF. In DNA form, the CDR3 reads TGTGCCAGCAGCAAGACAGAGTACCTGAACACTGAAGCTTTCTTT.

The V gene is TRBV12-3 or TRBV12-4, the J gene TRBJ1-5, with D possibly being TRBD1 (6 bases). The CDR3 totals 12 residues. V was shortened by 2 bases and J by 7 bases, with 6 bases between the two germline ends. The CDR3 nucleotides read TGTGCCAGCAGTTTAAGGGGGCAGCCCCAGCATTTT. Translated, it gives CASSLRGQPQHF.

V usage is TRBV5-1 and J usage is TRBJ1-2; D gene uncertain. Trimming took 4 bases from V and 2 from J, leaving 15 bases between them. CDR1 SGHRS and CDR2 YFSETQ come from the germline V gene. The CDR3 runs to 15 residues. CDR3 region: CASSKRTEKNYGYTF. The CDR3 region has the DNA TGCGCCAGCAGCAAGAGGACTGAGAAAAACTATGGCTACACCTTC.

The genes are TRBV6-5 and TRBJ1-5, with a possible D match to TRBD1 (5 bases). CDR3 length: 14 amino acids. Germline V gene lookup returns CDR1 MNHEY and CDR2 SVGAGI. V lost 10 bases and J 0 bases, leaving 13 bases between the germline ends. The CDR3 DNA follows: TGTGCCACCCACCAGGGAAATAGCAATCAGCCCCAGCATTTT. Protein product: CATHQGNSNQPQHF.

The chain joins TRBV11-1 to TRBJ1-1; 8 bases agree with TRBD1. Germline CDR1 and CDR2: SGHAT and FQDESV (reference sequence). V lost 2 bases to trimming and J lost 5 bases; unmatched junction nucleotides: 4. CDR3 length: 14 amino acids. The CDR3, as DNA: TGTGCCAGCAGCTTATCAGGGGGCGCGACTGAAGCTTTCTTT. Its translation: CASSLSGGATEAFF.

The V call is TRBV9, the J call TRBJ2-7; 9 bases map to TRBD1. With V trimmed by 4 bases and J by 2 bases, 4 bases remained unmatched. Germline CDR1 reads SGDLS; CDR2 reads YYNGEE. The CDR3 is made up of 14 amino acids. The CDR3 DNA follows: TGTGCCAGCAGCCCGTGGGACAGGGCCTACGAGCAGTACTTC. Its protein product is CASSPWDRAYEQYF. Filled out from reference TRBV9 and TRBJ2-7, the complete variable domain reads DSGVTQTPKHLITATGQRVTLRCSPRSGDLSVYWYQQSLDQGLQFLIQYYNGEERAKGNILERFSAQQFPDLHSELNLSSLELGDSALYFCASSPWDRAYEQYFGPGTRLTVT.

The J gene is TRBJ1-1, the V gene TRBV6-5; 8 bases agree with TRBD1. The CDR3 spans 13 residues. CDR1 is MNHEY and CDR2 is SVGAGI in the germline V gene. V dropped 6 bases and J dropped 10; count of bases not matched to a gene: 10. The CDR3 nucleotides are TGTGCCAGCAGCCGAGACAGGGGAAGAGCAGCTTTCTTT. Protein product: CASSRDRGRAAFF.

The chain is built from TRBV6-5 and TRBJ2-7, with 7 bases fitting TRBD1. The germline V gene encodes CDR1 MNHEY and CDR2 SVGAGI. The CDR3 consists of 14 residues. V lost 6 bases, J lost 1 base, and 6 bases stayed unmatched. The CDR3 protein is CASRTGTDSYEQYF. As DNA, the CDR3 is TGTGCCAGCAGGACCGGGACAGATTCCTACGAGCAGTACTTC.

The chain has TRBV6-4 and TRBJ2-3; 8 positions match TRBD2. The germline CDR1 and CDR2 sequences are MRHNA and SNTAGT. Trimming removed 6 bases from V and 4 bases from J; junction bases left unmatched: 12. This CDR3 contains 16 residues. DNA of the CDR3: TGTGCCAGCAGCCCCGGGGGGACTAGTGGTTCAGATACGCAGTATTTT. This translates into CASSPGGTSGSDTQYF.